This T cell receptor (beta chain) emerged from a study of identical twins. Study-wide results and limits: Among monozygotic twins, out-of-frame TCR alpha sharing exceeded what models predicted.

TCRdb ran MiXCR on the 5' RACE reads and lists one entry per CDR3 protein. The table includes hundreds of thousands of distinct CDR3 sequences, around 5.7% detected once. As regards this clonotype: What it binds is unknown.

CDR1 LGHNA and CDR2 YSLEER come from the germline V gene. The ends lost 1 base at V and 4 bases at J; junction bases unmatched: 9. The CDR3 length is 18 residues. Material: naive T cells sorted from blood. This clonotype originated in a man aged 18 to 35 in good health. The rearrangement joins TRBV4-3 to TRBJ2-6; 8 bases align to TRBD2. The CDR3: CASSQGGRLSSGANVLTF. DNA of the CDR3: TGCGCCAGCAGCCAAGGCGGGAGGCTCTCCTCCGGGGCCAACGTCCTGACTTTC.